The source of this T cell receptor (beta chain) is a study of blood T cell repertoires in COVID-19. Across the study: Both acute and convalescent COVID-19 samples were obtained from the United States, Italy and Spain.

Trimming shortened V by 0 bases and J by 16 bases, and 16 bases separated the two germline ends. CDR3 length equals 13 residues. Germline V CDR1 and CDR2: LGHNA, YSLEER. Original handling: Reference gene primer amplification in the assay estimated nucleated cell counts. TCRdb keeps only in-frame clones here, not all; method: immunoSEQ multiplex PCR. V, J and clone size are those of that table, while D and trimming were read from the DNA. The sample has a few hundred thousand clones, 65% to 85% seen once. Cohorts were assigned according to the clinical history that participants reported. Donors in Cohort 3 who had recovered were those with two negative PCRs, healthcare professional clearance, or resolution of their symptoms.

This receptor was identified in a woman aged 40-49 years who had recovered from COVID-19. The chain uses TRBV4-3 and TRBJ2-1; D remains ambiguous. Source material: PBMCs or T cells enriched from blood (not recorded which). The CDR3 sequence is CASSQDAALQPFF. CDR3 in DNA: TGCGCCAGCAGCCAAGACGCGGCTCTTCAACCCTTCTTC.